This T cell receptor beta chain emerged from a study of shared clonotypes between healthy human individuals. Regarding the study as a whole: Sharing across a few donors was seen in 4% to 5.5% of naive CD4 clonotypes. Generation probabilities were higher for clonotypes shared across all four sorted-subset donors than for unshared ones.

In replicate PCRs of sorted subsets, approximately 210 ng DNA, approximately 28,000 T cell genomes, was used. Profiled with immunoSEQ multiplex PCR; TCRdb holds only in-frame clones, not every one. The sample yields some 2.1 million clones, roughly 94% seen once. Concerning this clone itself: Antigen unknown.

Germline V gene lookup returns CDR1 MNHEY and CDR2 SMNVEV (reference sequence). This CDR3 is 14 amino acids long. The V and J ends lost 6 bases and 5 bases respectively, with 17 bases between them. Selected positively for CCR7 and CD45RO-negative, naive CD8 cells excluded terminally differentiated effector memory CD45RA+ cells. Those who donated were healthy HIV-negative adults, with no recent acute infections or vaccinations reported. The sequence came from a man between 18 and 35 years old in good health. The sample taken for sequencing was naive CD8+ T cells sorted from blood. The chain recombines TRBV27 with TRBJ2-7; D remains ambiguous. The CDR3 is CASSLYQSPNEQYF. The CDR3 nucleotides are TGTGCCAGCAGCCTTTATCAGAGTCCCAACGAGCAGTACTTC.